Described below is a single T cell receptor beta chain sequence and its context. Its target antigen remains unknown. Likely a read error: the CDR3 ends without its conserved phenylalanine or tryptophan. Every donor was a healthy Caucasian. This sample was included in a study of identical twins (dated by TCRdb to 2016 to 2018). Regarding the complete study: The study deep-sequenced TCR alpha and beta repertoires from monozygotic twins, unrelated adults of various ages and cord blood to test whether fetal clonotypes persist. To rule out contamination, replicate twin experiments were performed at different times with different library preparation protocols. The study at large found these results: Conclusions relied on cross-sectional statistical analysis, since the same donors could not be followed over many years. Out-of-frame TCR alpha sequences shared between twins showed an excess of low generation-probability sequences compared with coincidental sharing between unrelated individuals. Recombination models systematically underestimated out-of-frame TCR alpha sharing in monozygotic twins but agreed with sharing between unrelated individuals. In beta out-of-frame sequences, excess twin sharing was weaker, because having fewer shared sequences lowered the signal-to-noise ratio. Zero-insertion analyses could be partly confounded by invariant T cells such as MAIT and iNKT, though diverse VJ usage argued against such confounding for most clonotypes. Fewer insertions were carried by abundant cord blood beta clonotypes, a similar but weaker trend appeared in young adult naive repertoires, and no such trend appeared in memory repertoires.

V gives up 5 bases and J gives up 7 bases, and the segment between their germline ends measures 23 bases. A total of 16 residues make up the CDR3, ends included. Only the CDR3 portion is preserved as DNA: 48 bases, with reading frame beginning at the first base. The library was prepared using 5' RACE. Sequencing was performed on an Illumina HiSeq 2000. Template switching added a universal primer binding site, and the final cDNA carried a unique molecular identifier that allowed TCR cDNA molecules to be counted accurately. First-strand cDNA for TCR alpha and beta chains was synthesized from specific primers in the conserved constant-segment region. To control for contamination, each cDNA library was double barcoded with a SMART-Mk sample barcode plus Illumina barcodes. TruSeq adapter sequences and Illumina sample barcodes were added in two successive PCR steps. TCR alpha and beta cDNA libraries were sequenced on the Illumina HiSeq platform with custom primers. The authors' pipeline ran thus. Raw reads were processed with MiGEC to extract unique molecular identifiers, and MiXCR was used to determine CDR3 positions. For each individual, recombination models were inferred using an EM algorithm with the repgenHMM and IGoR tools. Shared clonotypes were analyzed with the tcR package in R, and sharing was normalized by the product of cloneset sizes. To study raw recombination without the effects of thymic and clonal selection, out-of-frame nonproductive sequences were analyzed. In-frame beta chains were kept once TCRdb had trimmed the public reads at Q25 with fastp and called clones with MiXCR. One record per CDR3 amino acid sequence lists the most common genes and DNA. In this record, the V and J calls reflect TCRdb's handling and not the investigators' own analysis. In all, the sample holds around 1.7 million distinct CDR3 sequences, and under 35% of those were seen once. The top ten clones comprise under 0.35% of the sample.

The specimen was cord blood. The clonotype originates from a newborn girl in good health. This chain is built from TRBV12-3 or TRBV12-4 and TRBJ1-2; the D gene assignment is ambiguous. The nucleotide sequence reads TGTGCCAGCAGTCCGGGCGAGGAGGCGATCGCGCGTGGCTACACCATC. It encodes CASSPGEEAIARGYTI.